This T cell receptor beta chain is drawn from a study of shared clonotypes between healthy human individuals. The CDR3 runs 15 residues. Per the germline V gene, CDR1 is KGHSH and CDR2 is LQKENI. V dropped 3 bases and J dropped 1 base, with 12 bases sitting between them. Points on this clone: Other DNA sequences from this sample encode an identical CDR3 as well.

Only in-frame clones appear in the TCRdb table, and some are missing; sequencing was by immunoSEQ multiplex PCR. The table shows about 2.3 million clones, with 80% to 95% occurring only once. The clonotype originates from a young man in good health. Some clones in this sample may be carry-over from other donors' samples. The chain links TRBV18 to TRBJ2-5; perhaps TRBD1 as D (6 bases). Source material: naive CD4+ T cells from PBMCs. Subset reported: CD45RA+ positively selected. Here the CDR3 reads CASSPPGQFQETQYF. In nucleotides, the CDR3 is TGTGCCAGCTCACCCCCGGGACAATTCCAAGAGACCCAGTACTTC.